This T cell receptor (beta chain) was sequenced in a study of T cell responses to AZD1222 COVID-19 vaccine. Study-level results: Only a handful of AZD1222 recipients, six or seven in all, had baseline seropositivity. CD4 TCRs covered the whole spike, strongest at regions 160-218 and 743-854. Compared with day 0, the breadth and depth of the Spike-specific TCR repertoire rose significantly after two doses of AZD1222.

A note on this clone: The antigen remains unidentified.

Germline CDR1 reads SGHRS; CDR2 reads YFSETQ. The germline V and J ends were trimmed by 1 base and 9 bases, with 8 bases remaining between them. The CDR3 consists of 12 residues. Method: immunoSEQ multiplex PCR; TCRdb's copy keeps in-frame clones and lacks some. The data show 95,000 to 100,000 clones, about 92% seen once. The rearrangement links TRBV5-1 to TRBJ2-1; D not resolved. The specimen was peripheral blood, collected on day 0 of AZD1222 vaccination. The clonotype was recovered from an adult in good health. CDR3 residues: CASSLSQVEQFF. The CDR3 nucleotides are TGCGCCAGCAGCTTGTCCCAAGTTGAGCAGTTCTTC.